These T cell receptor beta chains were read from a single sample in a study of spatial heterogeneity in lung cancer. TCRdb used MiXCR to reprocess the 5' RACE reads, holding one entry per CDR3 protein. The sample comprises tens of thousands of distinct CDR3 sequences, 4.5% to 7.5% of which are singletons, and roughly a fifth rests with the top ten. The sequences come from PBMCs, collected at follow-up. The receptors derive from a male donor with early-stage non-small cell lung cancer. Each CDR3 is given with its conserved first and last residue. A D gene is named only where the DNA matches it firmly. A clone size is listed for some rows: how often the clone was seen (once, few, many), or a class if it is expanded.

clone_size j_call v_call d_call cdr3_aa cdr3_nt
few TRBJ2-5 TRBV4-3 TRBD2 CASSQDLAGGLSPETQYF TGCGCCAGCAGCCAAGACCTAGCGGGGGGGCTATCCCCAGAGACCCAGTACTTC
many TRBJ2-3 TRBV6-5 NA CAASAIVSTDTQYF TGTGCCGCGAGTGCGATTGTTAGCACAGATACGCAGTATTTT
NA TRBJ1-1 TRBV20-1 NA CRASGGANTEAFF TGCAGAGCTAGTGGGGGGGCCAACACTGAAGCTTTCTTT
many TRBJ1-1 TRBV7-8 NA CASSTTDDTEAFF TGTGCCAGCAGCACCACAGACGACACTGAAGCTTTCTTT
many TRBJ2-5 TRBV3-1 NA CASSQGWKRALQETQYF TGTGCCAGCAGCCAAGGATGGAAGCGGGCCCTTCAAGAGACCCAGTACTTC
few TRBJ1-6 TRBV25-1 NA CASQEQGSPLHF TGTGCCAGCCAAGAACAGGGAAGCCCCCTCCACTTT
many TRBJ1-3 TRBV4-2 NA CASSQGDSGNTIYF TGTGCCAGCAGCCAAGGTGACTCTGGAAACACCATATATTTT
many TRBJ2-3 TRBV3-1 NA CASSPSMEDTQYF TGTGCCAGCAGCCCGTCCATGGAAGATACGCAGTATTTT
many TRBJ2-1 TRBV7-2 NA CASSFGGAGNEQFF TGTGCCAGCAGCTTTGGAGGGGCGGGTAATGAGCAGTTCTTC
few TRBJ1-6 TRBV2 TRBD1 CASQGRGSNSPLHF TGTGCCAGCCAAGGCAGGGGGTCTAATTCACCCCTCCACTTT
medium-sized TRBJ2-3 TRBV7-3 NA CASSSVGGRTDTQYF TGTGCCAGCAGCTCGGTGGGGGGACGCACAGATACGCAGTATTTT
many TRBJ1-5 TRBV9 NA CASSPRDGLNSNQPQHF TGTGCCAGCAGCCCCCGGGACGGCCTTAATAGCAATCAGCCCCAGCATTTT
many TRBJ2-5 TRBV7-2 TRBD2 CASSLAGASGRGETQYF TGTGCCAGCAGCTTAGCTGGGGCTAGCGGGAGAGGAGAGACCCAGTACTTC
few TRBJ1-2 TRBV20-1 TRBD1 CSAVDNRGLGYTF TGCAGTGCGGTCGATAACAGGGGGCTTGGCTACACCTTC
NA TRBJ1-5 TRBV2 TRBD1 CASSDRGLGNQPQHF TGTGCCAGCAGTGACAGGGGGCTTGGCAATCAGCCCCAGCATTTT
many TRBJ1-2 TRBV6-1 NA CATTRAGTNYGYTF TGTGCCACGACCAGAGCAGGGACTAACTATGGCTACACCTTC
few TRBJ1-1 TRBV29-1 NA CSVTRAAEAFF TGCAGCGTAACCCGGGCGGCTGAAGCTTTCTTT
medium-sized TRBJ1-2 TRBV29-1 TRBD1 CTTGTGHNYGYTF TGCACGACCGGGACAGGGCATAACTATGGCTACACCTTC
many TRBJ1-3 TRBV27 NA CASSPGASGNTIYF TGTGCCAGCAGTCCCGGAGCCTCTGGAAACACCATATATTTT
many TRBJ2-5 TRBV4-3 TRBD2 CASSQGLAGAETQYF TGCGCCAGCAGCCAAGGCCTAGCGGGAGCAGAGACCCAGTACTTC
many TRBJ1-2 TRBV29-1 NA CSVGRSTNYGYTF TGCAGCGTTGGCAGGAGTACTAACTATGGCTACACCTTC
few TRBJ1-6 TRBV7-8 NA CASSIRQNSPLHF TGTGCCAGCAGCATCAGACAGAATTCACCCCTCCACTTT